This entry lists 11 T cell receptor beta chains sequenced from one sample in a study of blood T cell repertoires in COVID-19. Profiled with immunoSEQ multiplex PCR; TCRdb holds only in-frame clones, not every one. The sample lists over 200,000 clones; around 80% were seen once. Material for sequencing was peripheral blood. The receptors stem from a woman in her 50s with acute or convalescent COVID-19.

The chain recombines TRBV19 with TRBJ2-7, with 8 bases fitting TRBD2. The CDR3 sequence is 15 residues long. The V gene end was trimmed by 5 bases and the J gene end by 2 bases; junction bases not matched to a gene: 8. Germline loops: CDR1 LNHDA, CDR2 SQIVND (reference sequence). The CDR3 sequence: CASSSRGTRAYEQYF. The CDR3 nucleotides read TGTGCCAGTAGTTCGCGGGGGACTAGAGCCTACGAGCAGTACTTC.

The rearrangement uses TRBV9 and TRBJ2-7, with 8 bases lining up with TRBD2. Trimming took 4 bases from V and 0 from J; bases not matched to a gene: 6. CDR1 is SGDLS and CDR2 is YYNGEE in the germline V gene. The CDR3 runs 15 residues. The CDR3 DNA sequence: TGTGCCAGCAGCTCTAGCGGGTTTAGCTCCTACGAGCAGTACTTC. Its translation is CASSSSGFSSYEQYF.

The chain uses TRBV11-2 and TRBJ2-2; no clear D gene. CDR1 and CDR2 from the germline V gene are SGHAT and FQNNGV. This CDR3 contains 14 residues. V was clipped by 4 bases and J by 4 bases, with 10 bases between them. The CDR3 bases are TGTGCCAGCAGCTCGGAGACCGCCACCGGGGAGCTGTTTTTT. It encodes CASSSETATGELFF. Complete variable domain (other parts from reference TRBV11-2 and TRBJ2-2): EAGVAQSPRYKIIEKRQSVAFWCNPISGHATLYWYQQILGQGPKLLIQFQNNGVVDDSQLPKDRFSAERLKGVDSTLKIQPAKLEDSAVYLCASSSETATGELFFGEGSRLTVL.

The J gene is TRBJ2-4, the V gene TRBV30, with D possibly TRBD1 on 6 matching bases. Deletions cut 1 base from V and 6 bases from J, with 19 bases between. Germline values: CDR1 GTSNPN, CDR2 SVGIG (reference sequence). The CDR3 totals 16 residues. The CDR3 is CAWSAFTGNWGNIQYF. The CDR3 DNA sequence: TGTGCCTGGAGTGCCTTCACAGGGAATTGGGGAAACATTCAGTACTTC.

The chain employs TRBV30 and TRBJ1-5; possibly TRBD1 for D (6 bases). Germline CDR1 reads GTSNPN; CDR2 reads SVGIG (reference sequence). V shed 5 bases and J shed 3 bases, with 11 bases lying between them. The CDR3 contains 13 residues. CDR3 DNA: TGTGCCTGGGCTGGGGGCCCCAATCAGCCCCAGCATTTT. It codes for CAWAGGPNQPQHF.

The chain uses TRBV9 and TRBJ2-3; tentative D call: TRBD2 (7 bases). Germline CDR1 is SGDLS and CDR2 is YYNGEE. The V end lost 0 bases, the J end lost 2 bases, and 16 bases lay between the germline ends. This CDR3 region has 17 residues. In DNA, the CDR3 is TGTGCCAGCAGCGTAGAGAGTGGGAGGGGGGACACAGATACGCAGTATTTT. Its translation is CASSVESGRGDTDTQYF. Looking up the rest from reference TRBV9 and TRBJ2-3 gives the full variable domain: DSGVTQTPKHLITATGQRVTLRCSPRSGDLSVYWYQQSLDQGLQFLIQYYNGEERAKGNILERFSAQQFPDLHSELNLSSLELGDSALYFCASSVESGRGDTDTQYFGPGTRLTVL.

The rearrangement uses TRBV7-2 and TRBJ2-5; a weak D match, TRBD1 (6 bases). Germline assignment: CDR1 SGHTA and CDR2 FQGNSA. CDR3 length equals 15 residues. Trimming took off 4 bases at V and 8 bases at J, with 20 bases between the two ends. The CDR3 sequence: CASSSSSGTQVTQYF. DNA for the CDR3: TGTGCCAGCAGCTCCTCCTCCGGGACACAAGTTACCCAGTACTTC.

The rearrangement uses TRBV6-5 and TRBJ2-1; a weak D match, TRBD1 (5 bases). The CDR3 consists of 14 residues. In germline, CDR1 is MNHEY, CDR2 SVGAGI. V lost 11 bases and J lost 7, with 21 bases in between. CDR3 sequence reads: CASYKGLSGNEQFF. The CDR3 DNA reads TGTGCCTCCTATAAGGGGTTGTCCGGAAATGAGCAGTTCTTC.

The rearrangement uses TRBV5-6 and TRBJ2-5, with 11 bases fitting TRBD2. With 4 bases clipped from V and 2 bases from J, the junction kept 16 bases outside the gene matches. CDR1 and CDR2 from the germline V gene are SGHDT and YYEEEE. The CDR3 covers 19 residues. The CDR3 is CASSGIRLAGIPFQETQYF. The CDR3 bases are TGTGCCAGCAGCGGAATTCGACTAGCGGGGATCCCATTTCAAGAGACCCAGTACTTC.

The CDR3 bases are TGTGCCAGCAGTTTGAGTGAGGGGGCGAGGTACTTC. Its translation is CASSLSEGARYF. The chain employs TRBV12-3 or TRBV12-4 and TRBJ2-7; 7 bases map to TRBD1. This CDR3 is 12 amino acids long. The V and J ends lost 3 bases and 12 bases, in that order; junction bases with no gene match: 8.

In DNA, the CDR3 is TGTGCCAGTAGTATAATCGGAGGTAACTATGGCTACACCTTC. It codes for CASSIIGGNYGYTF. The J gene is TRBJ1-2, the V gene TRBV19; no clear D gene. Between the trimmed V and J ends, which lost 2 bases and 1 base, there was a span of 8 bases. Germline CDR1 reads LNHDA; CDR2 reads SQIVND (reference sequence). The CDR3 is 14 residues long.